The rows below give T cell receptor beta chains drawn from one sample of a study of blood T cell repertoires in COVID-19. Clones were sequenced by immunoSEQ multiplex PCR, and TCRdb holds only the in-frame ones, with some missing. The sample gives around 100,000 clones, around 91% of which show up once; about 30% is in the top ten. Sequencing used peripheral blood. These receptors originate from a woman over 75 with acute or convalescent COVID-19. Each CDR3 is given with its conserved first and last residue. The D gene is left open where the match is weak.

d_call,j_call,v_call,cdr3_aa
TRBD2,TRBJ2-1,TRBV7-9,CASSKSGIQLNEQFF
-,TRBJ1-6,TRBV23-1,CASGASDPGEFHNSPLHF
-,TRBJ2-7,TRBV5-1,CASSLQGTYEQYF
-,TRBJ1-6,TRBV10-3,CAISGADNSPLHF
-,TRBJ2-6,TRBV5-1,CASTGQRYSGANVLTF
-,TRBJ2-5,TRBV29-1,CSAQVQGGWETQYF
-,TRBJ1-5,TRBV24-1,CATSDSGDGNQPQHF
TRBD1,TRBJ1-1,TRBV19,CASSKSRGRVMNTEAFF
TRBD1,TRBJ1-6,TRBV19,CASSKWTGDSYNSPLHF
-,TRBJ2-1,TRBV25-1,CASSGPGEQFF
-,TRBJ2-5,TRBV6-5,CASTPVQETQYF
-,TRBJ2-4,TRBV18,CASSPTTGSKNIQYF
TRBD1,TRBJ2-1,TRBV6-5,CASSQIGTGDEQFF
-,TRBJ2-2,TRBV7-6,CASSLAGARPGELFF
-,TRBJ2-3,TRBV4-1,CASSHLGKEGYYTQYF
-,TRBJ1-2,TRBV9,CASSVALQGGYTF
TRBD2,TRBJ2-1,TRBV18,CASSPGLAGGLYNEQFF
TRBD2,TRBJ2-3,TRBV5-1,CASSLAGTSGGLRTDTQYF
TRBD1,TRBJ1-2,TRBV5-6,CASSLRDRANYGYTF
-,TRBJ2-3,TRBV5-4,CASSPTGSTDTQYF
-,TRBJ2-1,TRBV7-3,CASSMTALGILSYNEQFF
-,TRBJ1-1,TRBV12-3/TRBV12-4,CASSSLSVTEAFF
-,TRBJ1-6,TRBV5-8,CASSPVQGLSDSPLHF
TRBD2,TRBJ2-7,TRBV10-3,CAISLAGDGKQYF
TRBD1,TRBJ1-2,TRBV6-7,CASSYADRGGCGYGYTF
TRBD1,TRBJ2-5,TRBV27,CASSLYQGDRVGETQYF
-,TRBJ1-1,TRBV6-5,CASSMTGNTEAFF
TRBD1,TRBJ1-2,TRBV5-1,CASSRDRVNYGYTF
TRBD1,TRBJ1-1,TRBV5-1,CASRNDRDKAFF
-,TRBJ2-1,TRBV4-3,CASSQTQGSKSRQFF
TRBD1,TRBJ1-1,TRBV5-1,CASSLIGLQGASTEAFF
TRBD2,TRBJ2-7,TRBV5-1,CASSFREAGGEQYF
-,TRBJ2-2,TRBV21-1,CASSKASGIYTGELFF
-,TRBJ1-2,TRBV15,CATSRDGSELDYGYTF
TRBD1,TRBJ2-7,TRBV7-2,CASSLGQSSYEQYF
TRBD1,TRBJ1-4,TRBV5-8,CASSHRGSGEKLFF
TRBD2,TRBJ2-1,TRBV18,CASSALAGGTNEQFF
-,TRBJ1-1,TRBV7-9,CASSLGGVNTEAFF
TRBD1,TRBJ1-1,TRBV2,CASSARTGASEAFF
TRBD1,TRBJ1-1,TRBV19,CASSRDRGTEAFF
TRBD1,TRBJ1-1,TRBV28,CASIGTGGGTEAFF
-,TRBJ1-2,TRBV10-2,CASSPRTRVNGYTF
TRBD1,TRBJ2-7,TRBV5-6,CASSLGGQETYEQYF
-,TRBJ2-4,TRBV18,CASSPDMRGPGDIQYF
TRBD1,TRBJ2-2,TRBV11-2,CASSQNSAGGSGELFF